The 25 T cell receptor beta chains below come from one sample, sequenced in a study of spatial heterogeneity in lung cancer. Regarding the study as a whole: It was found that expanded intratumoral alpha and beta TCR counts tracked tumor mutation counts.

These receptors have no identified antigens. TCRdb reprocessed the 5' RACE reads with MiXCR, giving one entry per CDR3 protein. The sample consists of roughly 9,800 distinct CDR3 sequences, approximately 50% of them appearing once. As for time point: sample taken at primary tumor resection. The sample in question was lung tumor tissue, obtained at surgery. The receptor source for this set is a female donor with early-stage non-small cell lung cancer.

On this clonotype: A library made for alpha chains picked up this beta chain off target, so its size means little. The chain links TRBV7-6 to TRBJ2-1; TRBD1 matches 8 bases. The CDR3 runs 15 residues. V dropped 5 bases and J dropped 4; count of bases not matched to a gene: 7. CDR1 is SGHVS and CDR2 is FNYEAQ in the germline V gene. For the CDR3, the DNA is TGTGCCAGCAGCAACAGGACAGGGCCGTACAATGAGCAGTTCTTC. Its protein is CASSNRTGPYNEQFF. Full variable domain (rest looked up from reference TRBV7-6 and TRBJ2-1): GAGVSQSPRYKVTKRGQDVALRCDPISGHVSLYWYRQALGQGPEFLTYFNYEAQQDKSGLPNDRFSAERPEGSISTLTIQRTEQRDSAMYRCASSNRTGPYNEQFFGPGTRLTVL.

A note on this clonotype: Because the library targeted alpha chains, this beta chain is an off-target read whose size means little. The chain has TRBV27 and TRBJ1-2; weak D call: TRBD1 (6 bases). From germline, CDR1 is MNHEY and CDR2 SMNVEV (reference sequence). The CDR3 contains 13 residues. V lost 5 bases, J lost 7 bases, and 14 bases lay in between. In nucleotides, the CDR3 is TGTGCCAGCAGTACCAGGGGCCTCTTTGGCTACACCTTC. Its translation: CASSTRGLFGYTF.

For this clonotype: This beta chain slipped into a library made for alpha chains as a stray read, so its size is not meaningful. This sequence joins TRBV29-1 and TRBJ2-2; unclear D gene. The CDR3 has 15 residues. V dropped 6 bases and J dropped 0 bases, with 14 bases sitting between them. The germline V gene has CDR1 SQVTM and CDR2 ANQGSEA. The chain's CDR3 is CSVVGDVSNTGELFF. The CDR3 nucleotides read TGCAGCGTCGTAGGTGACGTGTCGAACACCGGGGAGCTGTTTTTT.

This clonotype occurred a few times. This beta chain was picked up by a library intended for alpha chains and is off target, so its count carries little meaning. The V gene is TRBV29-1, the J gene TRBJ1-5; D remains unclear. V was cut by 4 bases and J by 2 bases, with 12 bases left in between. The CDR3 runs 14 residues. In germline, CDR1 is SQVTM, CDR2 ANQGSEA. DNA of the CDR3: TGCAGCGTTGCACTCGGGATCGGCAATCAGCCCCAGCATTTT. Its translation is CSVALGIGNQPQHF.

Notes on this clonotype: With the library built for alpha chains, this beta chain is off target and its frequency is not meaningful. The V call is TRBV7-8, the J call TRBJ2-4, with D possibly TRBD2 on 5 matching bases. Germline assignment: CDR1 SGHVS and CDR2 FQNEAQ. The CDR3 runs to 15 residues. With 2 bases removed from V and 2 bases from J, the gap between germline ends came to 10 bases. The CDR3 sequence is CASSLIRGSKNIQYF. The DNA for the CDR3 is TGTGCCAGCAGCTTAATTCGCGGGTCCAAAAACATTCAGTACTTC. Together with reference TRBV7-8 and TRBJ2-4, the CDR3 gives the full variable domain: GAGVSQSPRYKVAKRGQDVALRCDPISGHVSLFWYQQALGQGPEFLTYFQNEAQLDKSGLPSDRFFAERPEGSVSTLKIQRTQQEDSAVYLCASSLIRGSKNIQYFGAGTRLSVL.

Turning to this clonotype: As an off-target read in a library built for alpha chains, this beta chain has a frequency of little significance. The rearrangement joins TRBV27 to TRBJ2-3; D is undetermined. CDR1 is MNHEY, CDR2 SMNVEV, per germline (reference sequence). Trimming left V 6 bases short and J 4 bases short, with 11 bases between. The length of the CDR3 is 13 residues. The CDR3 DNA reads as TGTGCCAGCAGCTGGGCCCCCGCAGATACGCAGTATTTT. Translation: CASSWAPADTQYF.

On this clonotype itself: This beta chain is off target for a library built for alpha chains, so its abundance means little. The chain is built from TRBV24-1 and TRBJ2-1; D perhaps matches TRBD2 (6 bases). V lost 2 bases to trimming and J lost 7 bases, with 17 bases between them. The CDR3 has 16 residues. CDR1 KGHDR and CDR2 SFDVKD come from the germline V gene. The CDR3 loop is CATSDWGLGGRNEQFF. CDR3 nucleotide sequence: TGTGCCACCAGTGATTGGGGCCTCGGGGGAAGGAATGAGCAGTTCTTC.

This clonotype was picked up a small number of times. This beta chain turned up in a library designed for alpha chains; as an off-target read, its abundance says little. V usage is TRBV5-5 and J usage is TRBJ1-1, with a tentative D call TRBD1 (5 bases). Germline CDR1 and CDR2: SGHKS and YYEKEE (reference sequence). V was trimmed by 2 bases and J by 5 bases, leaving 10 bases between them. This CDR3 region has 13 residues. The CDR3 region is CASSFSGGTEAFF. The CDR3, as DNA: TGTGCCAGCAGCTTCTCCGGGGGAACTGAAGCTTTCTTT.

This clonotype was observed once. Within a library made for alpha chains, this beta chain is off target, and its count is uninformative. The rearrangement links TRBV29-1 to TRBJ1-1; no definite D call. The V gene's germline CDR1 is SQVTM and CDR2 ANQGSEA. V lost 5 bases and J lost 8, with 9 bases in between. This CDR3 contains 10 residues. The CDR3 is CSVRTEEAFF. The CDR3 DNA follows: TGCAGCGTTAGGACTGAAGAAGCTTTCTTT.

In regard to this clonotype: A library prepared for alpha chains yielded this beta chain as an off-target read; its size is of little meaning. This sequence joins TRBV20-1 and TRBJ2-5, with D unclear. The CDR3 length is 11 residues. Trimming took off 3 bases at V and 1 base at J, with 3 bases between the two ends. Per germline, CDR1 DFQATT and CDR2 SNEGSKA (reference sequence). This chain's CDR3 is CSASSQETQYF. In DNA form, the CDR3 reads TGCAGTGCTAGCTCCCAAGAGACCCAGTACTTC.

This clonotype was detected only a few times. This beta chain came through as a stray read in a library set up for alpha chains, and its size says little. The gene calls are TRBV11-2 and TRBJ1-2; D possibly corresponds to TRBD1 (6 bases). This CDR3 is 13 amino acids long. Germline CDR1 reads SGHAT; CDR2 reads FQNNGV. The ends were cut back, 6 bases at V and 8 bases at J, with 16 bases in the middle. The CDR3 DNA is TGTGCCAGCAGTTCCCCAGGGGCGTTCGGCTACACCTTC. Translating gives CASSSPGAFGYTF. Drawing the rest from reference TRBV11-2 and TRBJ1-2, the complete variable domain is EAGVAQSPRYKIIEKRQSVAFWCNPISGHATLYWYQQILGQGPKLLIQFQNNGVVDDSQLPKDRFSAERLKGVDSTLKIQPAKLEDSAVYLCASSSPGAFGYTFGSGTRLTVV.

To note about this clonotype: Because the library targeted alpha chains, this beta chain is an off-target read whose size means little. This chain uses TRBV12-3 or TRBV12-4 with TRBJ2-1, with 10 bases that match TRBD2. CDR3 size: 16 residues. Trimming at V came to 4 bases and at J to 7 bases, leaving 10 bases not matched to a gene. This CDR3 reads CASSSHTSGTWNEQFF. For the CDR3, the DNA is TGTGCCAGCAGTTCTCATACTAGCGGGACCTGGAATGAGCAGTTCTTC.

This clonotype was counted only a few times. Within a library made for alpha chains, this beta chain is off target, and its count is uninformative. V usage is TRBV7-8 and J usage is TRBJ1-5; 8 nucleotides agree with TRBD1. J gave up 0 bases and V 0 bases, and 4 bases lay outside the gene matches. The germline V gene has CDR1 SGHVS and CDR2 FQNEAQ. The CDR3 is made up of 17 amino acids. Here the CDR3 reads CASSLAQGAYSNQPQHF. In DNA form, the CDR3 reads TGTGCCAGCAGCTTAGCCCAGGGGGCCTATAGCAATCAGCCCCAGCATTTT.

A word on this clonotype: This beta chain came through as a stray read in a library set up for alpha chains, and its size says little. The CDR3: CASSLVGQPQHF. CDR3 sequence (DNA): TGTGCCAGCAGTTTAGTGGGTCAGCCCCAGCATTTT. This rearrangement joins TRBV12-3 or TRBV12-4 to TRBJ1-5, with D uncertain. The CDR3 runs 12 residues. V lost 1 base and J 6 bases, leaving 4 bases between the germline ends.

With respect to this clonotype: This beta chain appears as a stray read in a library generated for alpha chains; its size is not informative. This rearrangement joins TRBV5-4 to TRBJ2-3, with D unresolved. The length of the CDR3 is 12 residues. Germline lookup yields CDR1 SGHNT and CDR2 YYREEE (reference sequence). Trimming cost V 0 bases and J 10 bases, with 9 bases left between them. The CDR3 DNA is TGTGCCAGCAGCTTGGTGGGCTACTCGCAGTATTTT. Translating gives CASSLVGYSQYF.

Of note for this clonotype: This beta chain is off target for a library built for alpha chains, so its abundance means little. The J gene is TRBJ1-1, the V gene TRBV28, with D unclear. Trimming took 3 bases from V and 4 from J, leaving 9 bases between them. The CDR3 is made up of 13 amino acids. The V gene's germline CDR1 is MDHEN and CDR2 SYDVKM. Here the CDR3 reads CASSFPLSTEAFF. CDR3 in DNA: TGTGCCAGCAGTTTTCCTCTGTCCACTGAAGCTTTCTTT.

The sample holds a few counts of this clonotype. Found in a library prepared for alpha chains, this beta chain is an off-target read, and its abundance has little meaning. This chain joins TRBV7-2 and TRBJ1-5; D is unclear. Trimming pared 6 bases from V and 9 bases from J, leaving 15 bases between. The CDR3 extends over 13 amino acids. CDR1 is SGHTA, CDR2 FQGNSA, per germline. The CDR3 DNA reads as TGTGCCAGCAGTTGGACTGGGGATCGGCCCCAGCATTTT. Residues: CASSWTGDRPQHF.

This clonotype was recorded a few times. This beta chain came through as a stray read in a library set up for alpha chains, and its size says little. The chain employs TRBV6-5 and TRBJ2-7; 8 bases map to TRBD1. This CDR3 is 15 amino acids long. Germline V gives CDR1 MNHEY, CDR2 SVGAGI. V lost 2 bases to trimming and J lost 3 bases; unmatched junction nucleotides: 6. The CDR3 region is CASSYAGTGFYEQYF. The CDR3 bases are TGTGCCAGCAGTTACGCCGGGACAGGTTTCTACGAGCAGTACTTC.

This clonotype was counted only a few times. The library was built for alpha chains, so this beta chain is an off-target read and its size means little. The CDR3 sequence: CASSPYGLHNEQFF. The CDR3 bases are TGTGCCAGCAGTCCTTATGGACTTCACAATGAGCAGTTCTTC. This chain connects TRBV28 to TRBJ2-1, with a possible D match to TRBD2 (5 bases). The length of the CDR3 is 14 residues. V was trimmed by 5 bases and J by 5 bases, leaving 13 bases between them. Germline CDR1 MDHEN, CDR2 SYDVKM.

On this clonotype itself: The size of this beta chain means little, since it is a stray read in a library made for alpha chains. The V gene is TRBV4-2, the J gene TRBJ1-3; perhaps TRBD1 as D (5 bases). Germline V lookup: CDR1 LGHNA, CDR2 YNFKEQ. This CDR3 contains 14 residues. V lost 3 bases to trimming and J lost 4 bases, with 10 bases between them. This CDR3 reads CASSQPQGGNTIYF. CDR3 bases: TGTGCCAGCAGCCAGCCTCAGGGAGGAAACACCATATATTTT.

On this clonotype itself: This beta chain appears as a stray read in a library generated for alpha chains; its size is not informative. The V and J genes are TRBV12-3 or TRBV12-4 and TRBJ1-1, with TRBD1 as a possible D gene (6 bases). CDR3 length: 14 amino acids. The ends were cut back, 5 bases at V and 1 base at J, with 11 bases in the middle. The CDR3, as DNA: TGTGCCAGCAGTCTGCCCAGGGGGAACACTGAAGCTTTCTTT. Amino acids: CASSLPRGNTEAFF.

Concerning this clonotype itself: This beta chain is an unintended read in a library built for alpha chains; its size means little. This chain connects TRBV13 to TRBJ2-3, with D perhaps being TRBD1 or TRBD2 (5 bases each). CDR3 length: 17 residues. Germline lookup yields CDR1 PRHDT and CDR2 FYEKMQ (reference sequence). The V end was cut by 0 bases, the J end by 4 bases, with 17 bases between. The CDR3 coding sequence is TGTGCCAGCAGCTTAGGCCAACGGGGCGAGTCGGCAGATACGCAGTATTTT. It translates to CASSLGQRGESADTQYF. The entire variable domain, with the rest obtained from reference TRBV13 and TRBJ2-3, is as follows: AAGVIQSPRHLIKEKRETATLKCYPIPRHDTVYWYQQGPGQDPQFLISFYEKMQSDKGSIPDRFSAQQFSDYHSELNMSSLELGDSALYFCASSLGQRGESADTQYFGPGTRLTVL.

This clonotype was counted only a few times. This beta chain is a stray read from a library made for alpha chains; its abundance is not meaningful. The V gene is TRBV11-2, the J gene TRBJ2-3, with D maybe TRBD1 (6 bases). The V gene's germline CDR1 is SGHAT and CDR2 FQNNGV. Trimming took 0 bases from V and 0 from J, leaving 7 bases between them. There are 15 residues in the CDR3. For the CDR3, the DNA is TGTGCCAGCAGCTTAGAGGGGGCAAGCACAGATACGCAGTATTTT. Its protein is CASSLEGASTDTQYF.

This clonotype has a handful of counts. The library was designed around alpha chains, so this beta chain is a stray read whose abundance carries little weight. The chain has TRBV21-1 and TRBJ1-5; no check of the table's D call, TRBD1, against the DNA was made. TRBV21-1 is assigned pseudogene status. The CDR3 is made up of 14 amino acids. The CDR3 is CASRTVYSNQPQHF. CDR3 DNA sequence: TGTGCCAGCAGGACAGTGTATAGCAATCAGCCCCAGCATTTT.

A remark on this clonotype: This beta chain slipped into a library made for alpha chains as a stray read, so its size is not meaningful. The V gene is TRBV7-2, the J gene TRBJ1-1; TRBD1 agrees at 7 bases. Germline CDR1 is SGHTA and CDR2 is FQGNSA. The CDR3 runs to 14 residues. After removal of 6 bases from V and 0 bases from J, the junction contained 4 bases not matched to a gene. The CDR3 sequence is CASSSGGMNTEAFF. Here the CDR3 DNA reads TGTGCCAGCAGTTCAGGGGGGATGAACACTGAAGCTTTCTTT.